A single sample gave rise to the 3 T cell receptor beta chains below, sequenced in a study of CD8 T cell repertoires and HIV-1 epitope variants. Generated by immunoSEQ multiplex PCR, the TCRdb table keeps only in-frame clones and is missing some. This table has about 95,000 clones, more than 65% appearing once. The sequenced sample was uncultured baseline CD8+ T cells from peripheral blood mononuclear cells (PBMCs). These receptors originate from a male donor with HIV.

This clone appeared a few times. The CDR3 bases are TGTGCCAGAGGGTCAGGATGGGGCTATGGCTACACCTTC. This encodes CARGSGWGYGYTF. This chain joins TRBV5-3 and TRBJ1-2; D not certain. TRBV5-3 is identified as an open reading frame with a role that is uncertain. Trimming left V 7 bases short and J 4 bases short, with 14 bases between. The CDR3 runs to 13 residues.

This sequence joins TRBV13 and TRBJ2-5; tentatively, D is TRBD1 or TRBD2 (5 bases each). Trimming pared 5 bases from V and 7 bases from J, leaving 20 bases between. This CDR3 has 15 amino acids. Germline values: CDR1 PRHDT, CDR2 FYEKMQ (reference sequence). The CDR3 sequence: CASSPAGTKIGTQYF. For the CDR3, the DNA is TGTGCCAGCAGCCCCGCCGGGACCAAGATAGGGACCCAGTACTTC. The variable domain in full, completed from reference TRBV13 and TRBJ2-5, reads AAGVIQSPRHLIKEKRETATLKCYPIPRHDTVYWYQQGPGQDPQFLISFYEKMQSDKGSIPDRFSAQQFSDYHSELNMSSLELGDSALYFCASSPAGTKIGTQYFGPGTRLLVL.

In its sample, this clone was seen once. This CDR3 reads CASSLGQDHQETQYF. The CDR3 bases are TGTGCCAGCAGCTTAGGACAGGACCACCAAGAGACCCAGTACTTC. The rearrangement joins TRBV7-9 to TRBJ2-5; a weak D match, TRBD1 (6 bases). V lost 1 base, J lost 0 bases, and 9 bases lay in between. This CDR3 is built from 15 residues. The V gene's germline CDR1 is SEHNR and CDR2 FQNEAQ (reference sequence).